Below are 16 T cell receptor beta chains sequenced from a single sample in a study of blood T cells in healthy people across ages. The authors ran a second PCR of roughly 6 to 11 cycles using a sample-barcoded 5' primer and a J-beta primer mix. TCRdb called the 5' RACE reads again in MiXCR, with one record for every CDR3 protein. This repertoire shows about 770,000 distinct CDR3 sequences, under 55% found once; its top ten account for about a fifth. Sequences were obtained from blood. Receptors were obtained from a man between 60 and 70 years old in good health.

This clonotype showed up many times. This chain joins TRBV27 and TRBJ2-5; D is undetermined. CDR3 length: 11 residues. The V end lost 1 base, the J end lost 7 bases, and 4 bases lay between the germline ends. CDR1 is MNHEY, CDR2 SMNVEV, per germline (reference sequence). DNA for the CDR3: TGTGCCAGCAGTTTATTTGGGACCCAGTACTTC. Translated: CASSLFGTQYF.

The chain uses TRBV2 and TRBJ2-7; possible D gene TRBD2, 5 bases. V shed 4 bases and J shed 4 bases, with 14 bases lying between them. Germline V gene data show CDR1 as SNHLY and CDR2 as FYNNEI. The CDR3 loop spans 14 amino acids. In DNA form, the CDR3 reads TGTGCCAGCAGTGTTAGGTTAGGCGGGTACGAGCAGTACTTC. It is translated as CASSVRLGGYEQYF.

Turning to this clonotype: This could be a read error, since a much larger clone is one nucleotide away. The chain couples TRBV9 to TRBJ2-7; 9 nucleotides agree with TRBD1. CDR3 size: 14 residues. The germline V gene encodes CDR1 SGDLS and CDR2 YYNGEE. J lost 1 base, V lost 3 bases, and 2 bases had no gene match. As DNA, the CDR3 is TGTGCCAGCAGCGGCGGACAGGGGTCCTACGAGCAGTACTTC. It specifies CASSGGQGSYEQYF.

The V gene is TRBV7-2, the J gene TRBJ2-3; D ambiguous. CDR1 and CDR2 (germline): SGHTA, FQGNSA. Trimming removed 4 bases at V and 10 bases at J, with 18 bases between. The CDR3 has 14 amino acids. CDR3 in DNA: TGTGCCAGCAGCTCGGCCCCCCCTCCCTCTTCGCAGTATTTT. Protein: CASSSAPPPSSQYF.

This clonotype was counted only a few times. The chain recombines TRBV7-2 with TRBJ1-2; D gene ambiguous. Trimming stripped 5 bases from V and 6 bases from J, with 13 bases between. The CDR3 runs 13 residues. Germline assignment: CDR1 SGHTA and CDR2 FQGNSA. Here the CDR3 reads CASSITVIHGYTF. In nucleotides, the CDR3 is TGTGCCAGCAGCATAACAGTGATCCATGGCTACACCTTC. Filled out from reference TRBV7-2 and TRBJ1-2, the complete variable domain reads GAGVSQSPSNKVTEKGKDVELRCDPISGHTALYWYRQSLGQGLEFLIYFQGNSAPDKSGLPSDRFSAERTGGSVSTLTIQRTQQEDSAVYLCASSITVIHGYTFGSGTRLTVV.

The chain uses TRBV27 and TRBJ2-3; D unresolved. CDR1 and CDR2 (germline): MNHEY, SMNVEV (reference sequence). CDR3 length: 15 residues. V was clipped by 5 bases and J by 1 base, with 13 bases between them. The CDR3 spells CASSARGVGTDTQYF. The CDR3 nucleotides are TGTGCCAGCAGTGCCAGAGGAGTTGGCACAGATACGCAGTATTTT.

The V gene is TRBV6-2 or TRBV6-3, the J gene TRBJ2-7; tentatively, D is TRBD1 (5 bases). The DNA matches TRBJ2-5 better at its end, which makes the J call doubtful. Germline V gene sequence: CDR1 MNHEY, CDR2 SVGEGT. The length of the CDR3 is 13 residues. CDR3 region: CASSYTGEETQYF. The CDR3 coding sequence is TGTGCCAGCAGTTATACAGGCGAAGAGACCCAGTACTTC.

The rearrangement uses TRBV7-9 and TRBJ2-4; TRBD2 is a possible D gene (5 bases). Near its end, the DNA agrees better with TRBJ2-5, so the J call may be wrong. Germline V lookup: CDR1 SEHNR, CDR2 FQNEAQ (reference sequence). The CDR3 is 14 amino acids. In DNA form, the CDR3 reads TGTGCCAGCAGCTTATCGGGCCAACGGGGGACCCAGTACTTC. Protein product: CASSLSGQRGTQYF.

The chain links TRBV20-1 to TRBJ1-6, with 10 bases lining up with TRBD1. This CDR3 is built from 15 residues. V trimming: 6 bases; J trimming: 5 bases; junction bases outside the gene matches: 7. From germline, CDR1 is DFQATT and CDR2 SNEGSKA (reference sequence). The DNA for the CDR3 is TGCAGTGCAACCGGGACAGGGGAAAATAATTCACCCCTCCACTTT. Its protein product is CSATGTGENNSPLHF.

Regarding this clonotype: At one end the junction does not follow the germline gene, possibly because of a read error. The V gene is TRBV4-3, the J gene TRBJ2-5; TRBD1 agrees at 7 bases. The germline V gene encodes CDR1 LGHNA and CDR2 YSLEER. The CDR3 covers 16 residues. CDR3 amino acids: CASSHGTGTDQGTQYF. CDR3 DNA: TGCGCCAGCAGCCATGGTACCGGGACAGACCAAGGGACCCAGTACTTC.

This clonotype occurred a few times. The chain employs TRBV7-9 and TRBJ1-5; weak D call: TRBD1 (6 bases). The CDR3 runs 14 residues. Germline CDR1 SEHNR, CDR2 FQNEAQ (reference sequence). V gave up 3 bases and J gave up 7 bases, with 13 bases separating them. The CDR3 bases are TGTGCCAGCAGCTTCCCAGGGGTTGGGCAGCCCCAGCATTTT. This codes for CASSFPGVGQPQHF.

This clonotype was counted only a few times. The chain joins TRBV4-3 to TRBJ2-5; a weak D match, TRBD2 (6 bases). The germline V and J ends were trimmed by 1 base and 5 bases, with 11 bases remaining between them. The CDR3 runs 14 residues. Germline CDR1 reads LGHNA; CDR2 reads YSLEER. The CDR3 DNA reads TGCGCCAGCAGCCAAGCCCCGGGGGTGGAGACCCAGTACTTC. Protein: CASSQAPGVETQYF.

The sample holds a few counts of this clonotype. The J gene is TRBJ2-5, the V gene TRBV3-1; weak D call: TRBD1 (6 bases). This CDR3 has 15 residues. Between the trimmed V and J ends, which lost 0 bases and 2 bases, there was a span of 10 bases. Germline CDR1 and CDR2: LGHDT and YNNKEL (reference sequence). CDR3 sequence: CASSQDRTEQETQYF. The CDR3 nucleotides are TGTGCCAGCAGCCAAGATAGGACAGAGCAAGAGACCCAGTACTTC.

This chain joins TRBV6-5 and TRBJ1-6; the D gene is possibly TRBD1 (6 bases). V lost 6 bases and J 7 bases, leaving 16 bases between the germline ends. Germline assignment: CDR1 MNHEY and CDR2 SVGAGI. The CDR3 runs 15 residues. CDR3 DNA: TGTGCCAGCAGGCTGGACAGCCTTTACAATTCACCCCTCCACTTT. The encoded protein is CASRLDSLYNSPLHF.

The V gene is TRBV3-1, the J gene TRBJ2-5, with 8 bases matching TRBD1. V trimming: 2 bases; J trimming: 2 bases; junction bases outside the gene matches: 13. The length of the CDR3 is 18 residues. CDR1 is LGHDT and CDR2 is YNNKEL in the germline V gene (reference sequence). The CDR3 reads CASSQRDPRGLRQETQYF. Written as DNA, the CDR3 is TGTGCCAGCAGCCAAAGGGATCCCAGGGGGCTTAGACAAGAGACCCAGTACTTC.

This clonotype was counted only a few times. V is TRBV15 and J is TRBJ1-5; D remains unclear. With 4 bases removed from V and 2 bases from J, the gap between germline ends came to 3 bases. Germline-derived CDR1 and CDR2 are LNHNV and YYDKDF (reference sequence). The CDR3 contains 12 residues. The CDR3 here is CATSKGNQPQHF. CDR3 nucleotides: TGTGCCACCAGCAAAGGCAATCAGCCCCAGCATTTT.